The present T cell receptor (beta chain) was sequenced within a study of CD8 T cells in Susac syndrome. The authors reverse transcribed about 0.5 to 1 ug RNA with random hexamers. TCR beta CDR3 was amplified by immunoSEQ covering 54 Vbeta and 13 Jbeta. Each CDR3 protein gets one entry after TCRdb re-called the immunoSEQ multiplex PCR reads with MiXCR. The sample lists 120,000 or so distinct CDR3 sequences, 85% to 95% occurring once. The TCR sequence derives from a human donor with multiple sclerosis. Sequencing used CD4+ T cells from PBMCs.

The CDR3 loop reads CSARDWSGGSSYEQYF. The DNA of the CDR3 is TGCAGTGCTAGAGATTGGAGCGGGGGGTCCTCCTACGAGCAGTACTTC. The genes are TRBV20-1 and TRBJ2-7, with 9 bases matching TRBD2. CDR3 length: 16 residues. With 0 bases clipped from V and 0 bases from J, the junction kept 6 bases outside the gene matches. Germline V CDR1 and CDR2: DFQATT, SNEGSKA (reference sequence).